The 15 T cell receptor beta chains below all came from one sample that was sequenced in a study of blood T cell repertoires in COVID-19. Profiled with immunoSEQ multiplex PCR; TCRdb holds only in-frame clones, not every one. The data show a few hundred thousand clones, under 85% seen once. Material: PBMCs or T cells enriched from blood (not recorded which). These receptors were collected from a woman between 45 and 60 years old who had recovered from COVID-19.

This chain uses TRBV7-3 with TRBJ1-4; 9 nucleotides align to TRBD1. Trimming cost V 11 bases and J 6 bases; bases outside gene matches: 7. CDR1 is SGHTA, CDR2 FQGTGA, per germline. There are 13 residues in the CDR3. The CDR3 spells CAGTGTKDEKLFF. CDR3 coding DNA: TGTGCCGGGACAGGGACGAAAGATGAAAAACTGTTTTTT.

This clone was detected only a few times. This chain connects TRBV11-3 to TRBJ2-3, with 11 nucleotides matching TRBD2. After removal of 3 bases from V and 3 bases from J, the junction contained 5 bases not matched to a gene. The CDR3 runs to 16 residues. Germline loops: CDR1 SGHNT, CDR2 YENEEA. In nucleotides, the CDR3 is TGTGCCAGCAGCTTTTTAGCGGGGGGGACTACAGATACGCAGTATTTT. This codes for CASSFLAGGTTDTQYF.

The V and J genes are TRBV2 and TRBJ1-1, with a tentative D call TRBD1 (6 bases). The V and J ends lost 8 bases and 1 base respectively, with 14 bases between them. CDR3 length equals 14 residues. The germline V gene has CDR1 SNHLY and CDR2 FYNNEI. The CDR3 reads CASDRDTPNTEAFF. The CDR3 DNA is TGTGCCAGCGACCGGGACACGCCGAACACTGAAGCTTTCTTT.

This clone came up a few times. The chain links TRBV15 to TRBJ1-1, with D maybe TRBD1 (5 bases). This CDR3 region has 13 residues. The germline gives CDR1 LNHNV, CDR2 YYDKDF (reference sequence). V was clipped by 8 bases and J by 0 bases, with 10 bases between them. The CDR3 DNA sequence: TGTGCCACCTGGGGGGGGGTGAACACTGAAGCTTTCTTT. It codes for CATWGGVNTEAFF.

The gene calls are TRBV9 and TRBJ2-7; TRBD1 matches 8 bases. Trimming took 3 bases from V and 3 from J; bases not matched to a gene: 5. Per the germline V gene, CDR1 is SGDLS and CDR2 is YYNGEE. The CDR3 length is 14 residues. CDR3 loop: CASSGGQASYEQYF. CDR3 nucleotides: TGTGCCAGCAGCGGGGGACAGGCTAGCTACGAGCAGTACTTC.

CDR3 region: CASSAQGTGSSPLHF. The CDR3 coding sequence is TGTGCCAGCAGCGCCCAAGGGACAGGATCTTCACCCCTCCACTTT. V is TRBV9 and J is TRBJ1-6; 8 bases map to TRBD1. J was trimmed by 9 bases and V by 3 bases; bases with no gene match: 8. The germline gives CDR1 SGDLS, CDR2 YYNGEE. The CDR3 spans 15 residues. The full variable domain, its missing parts supplied by reference TRBV9 and TRBJ1-6, is DSGVTQTPKHLITATGQRVTLRCSPRSGDLSVYWYQQSLDQGLQFLIQYYNGEERAKGNILERFSAQQFPDLHSELNLSSLELGDSALYFCASSAQGTGSSPLHFGNGTRLTVT.

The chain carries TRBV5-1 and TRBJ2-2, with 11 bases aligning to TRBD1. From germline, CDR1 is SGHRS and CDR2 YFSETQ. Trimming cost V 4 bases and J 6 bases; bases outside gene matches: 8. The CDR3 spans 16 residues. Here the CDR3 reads CASSDDGQGAAGELFF. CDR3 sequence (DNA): TGCGCCAGCAGCGATGACGGACAGGGGGCCGCCGGGGAGCTGTTTTTT. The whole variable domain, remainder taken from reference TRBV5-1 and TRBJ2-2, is KAGVTQTPRYLIKTRGQQVTLSCSPISGHRSVSWYQQTPGQGLQFLFEYFSETQRNKGNFPGRFSGRQFSNSRSEMNVSTLELGDSALYLCASSDDGQGAAGELFFGEGSRLTVL.

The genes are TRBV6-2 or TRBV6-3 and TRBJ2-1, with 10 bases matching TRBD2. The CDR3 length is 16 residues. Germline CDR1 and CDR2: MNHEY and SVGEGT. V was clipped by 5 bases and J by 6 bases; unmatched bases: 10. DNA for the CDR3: TGTGCCAGCAGTGACCCAGCGGGAGGGCCCGGCAATGAGCAGTTCTTC. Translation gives CASSDPAGGPGNEQFF.

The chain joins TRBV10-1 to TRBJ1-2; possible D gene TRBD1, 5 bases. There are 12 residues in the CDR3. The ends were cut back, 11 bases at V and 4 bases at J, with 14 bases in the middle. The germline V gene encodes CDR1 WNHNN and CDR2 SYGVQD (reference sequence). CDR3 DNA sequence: TGCGCCTGGAGCAGGGAGGCCTATGGCTACACCTTC. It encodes CAWSREAYGYTF.

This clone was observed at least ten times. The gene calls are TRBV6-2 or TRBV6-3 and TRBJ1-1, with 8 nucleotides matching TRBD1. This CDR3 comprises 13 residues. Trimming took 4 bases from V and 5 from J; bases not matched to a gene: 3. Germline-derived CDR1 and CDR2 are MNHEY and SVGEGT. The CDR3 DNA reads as TGTGCCAGCAGTTGGACAGGGACGACTGAAGCTTTCTTT. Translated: CASSWTGTTEAFF.

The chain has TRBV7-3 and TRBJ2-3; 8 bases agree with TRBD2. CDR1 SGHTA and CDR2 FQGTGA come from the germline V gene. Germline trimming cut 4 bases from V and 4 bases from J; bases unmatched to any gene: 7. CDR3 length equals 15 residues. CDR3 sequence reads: CASSSGLASADTQYF. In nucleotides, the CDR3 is TGTGCCAGCAGCTCAGGACTAGCCTCGGCAGATACGCAGTATTTT. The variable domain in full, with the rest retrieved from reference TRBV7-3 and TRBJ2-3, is GAGVSQTPSNKVTEKGKYVELRCDPISGHTALYWYRQSLGQGPEFLIYFQGTGAADDSGLPNDRFFAVRPEGSVSTLKIQRTERGDSAVYLCASSSGLASADTQYFGPGTRLTVL.

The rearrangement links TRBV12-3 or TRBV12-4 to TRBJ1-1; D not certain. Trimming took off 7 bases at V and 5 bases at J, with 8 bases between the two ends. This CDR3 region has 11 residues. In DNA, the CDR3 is TGTGCCAGCATCTTAGAAACTGAAGCTTTCTTT. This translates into CASILETEAFF.

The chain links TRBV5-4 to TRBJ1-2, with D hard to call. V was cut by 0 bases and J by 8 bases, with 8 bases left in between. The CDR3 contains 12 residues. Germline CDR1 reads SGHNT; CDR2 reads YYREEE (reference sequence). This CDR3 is CASSLELSGYTF. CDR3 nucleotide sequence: TGTGCCAGCAGCTTGGAGCTATCGGGCTACACCTTC.

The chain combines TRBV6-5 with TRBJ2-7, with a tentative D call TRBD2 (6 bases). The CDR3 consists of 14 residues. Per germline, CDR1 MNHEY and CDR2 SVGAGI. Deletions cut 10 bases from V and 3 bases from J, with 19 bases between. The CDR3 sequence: CATKRRGADYEQYF. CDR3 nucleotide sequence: TGTGCCACCAAGCGGAGGGGCGCTGACTACGAGCAGTACTTC.

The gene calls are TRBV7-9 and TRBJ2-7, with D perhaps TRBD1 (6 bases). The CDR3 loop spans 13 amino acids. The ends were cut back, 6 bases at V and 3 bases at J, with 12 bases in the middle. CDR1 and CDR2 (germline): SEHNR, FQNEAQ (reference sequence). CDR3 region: CASRPTGFYEQYF. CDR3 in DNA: TGTGCCAGCAGACCTACAGGGTTCTACGAGCAGTACTTC.